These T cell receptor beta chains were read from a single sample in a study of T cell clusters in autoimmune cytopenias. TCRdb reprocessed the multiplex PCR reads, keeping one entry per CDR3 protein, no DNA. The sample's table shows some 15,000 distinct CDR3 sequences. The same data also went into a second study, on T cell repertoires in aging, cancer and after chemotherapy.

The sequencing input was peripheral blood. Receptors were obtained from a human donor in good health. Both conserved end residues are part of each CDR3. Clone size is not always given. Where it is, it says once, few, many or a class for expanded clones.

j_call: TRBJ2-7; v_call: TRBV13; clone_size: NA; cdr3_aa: CASSRSRNEQYF
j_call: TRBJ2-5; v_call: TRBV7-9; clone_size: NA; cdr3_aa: CASSLALTDQETQYF
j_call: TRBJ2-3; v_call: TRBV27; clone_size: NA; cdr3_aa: CASLGQGAADTQYF
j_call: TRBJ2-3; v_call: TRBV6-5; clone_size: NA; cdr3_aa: CASSWKPQSDTQYF
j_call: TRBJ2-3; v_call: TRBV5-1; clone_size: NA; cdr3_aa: CASSYNGAGSSTDTQYF
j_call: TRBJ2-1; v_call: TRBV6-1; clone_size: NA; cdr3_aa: CASSETGLAYEQFF
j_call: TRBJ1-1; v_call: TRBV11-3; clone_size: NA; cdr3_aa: CASRQFSGVNTEAFF
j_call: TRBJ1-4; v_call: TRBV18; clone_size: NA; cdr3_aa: CASSPNSGTREKLFF
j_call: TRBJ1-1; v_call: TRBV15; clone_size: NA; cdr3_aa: CATSSRTVRGREAFF
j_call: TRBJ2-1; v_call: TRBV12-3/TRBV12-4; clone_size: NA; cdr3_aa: CASSSGTSGGNEQFF
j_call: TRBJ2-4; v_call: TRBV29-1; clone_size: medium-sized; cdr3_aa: CSVGLGQGGNIQYF
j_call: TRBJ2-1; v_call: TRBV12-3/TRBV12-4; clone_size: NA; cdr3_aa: CASRPGEVYNEQFF
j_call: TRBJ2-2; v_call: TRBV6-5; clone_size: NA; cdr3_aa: CASSRPDGELFF
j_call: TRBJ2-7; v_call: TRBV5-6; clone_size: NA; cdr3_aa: CASRTTRDSYYEQYF
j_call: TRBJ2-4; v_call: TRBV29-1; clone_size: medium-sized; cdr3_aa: CSAGAGNIQYF
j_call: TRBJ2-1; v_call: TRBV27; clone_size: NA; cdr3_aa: CASSYTHSGGEQFF
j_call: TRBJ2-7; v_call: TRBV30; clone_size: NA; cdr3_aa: CAWKRGRSNYEQYF
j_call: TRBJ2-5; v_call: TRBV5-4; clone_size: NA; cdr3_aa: CASSLSLTSGGQETQYF
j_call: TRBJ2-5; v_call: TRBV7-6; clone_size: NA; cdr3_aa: CASSRSGRPQETQYF
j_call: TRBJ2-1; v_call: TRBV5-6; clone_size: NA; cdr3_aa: CASSLEGNEQFF
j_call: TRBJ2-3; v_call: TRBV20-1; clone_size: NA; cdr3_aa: CSASGKNTQYF
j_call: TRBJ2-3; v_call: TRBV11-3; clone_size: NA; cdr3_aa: CASSWGLAGGPIPTQYF